A selection of T cell receptor beta chains follows, all from one sample in a study of beta chain features in type 1 diabetes. The method was immunoSEQ multiplex PCR; TCRdb's version includes in-frame clones alone and lacks a portion of them. This sample carries 250,000 to 300,000 clones, around 24% of them seen once, and the ten largest clones take around 0.013%. Source material: naive CD4+ T cells from blood. The receptors were gathered from a woman aged 30 to 39 with type 1 diabetes. The CDR3 runs from the conserved cysteine through the conserved F or W. A D gene is named only where the DNA matches it firmly. The size of a clone is reported for some rows only, either as once, few or many, or as a class for expanded clones.

clone_size: -
j_call: TRBJ2-1
d_call: TRBD1
cdr3_length: 14
v_call: TRBV28
cdr3_nt: TGTGCCAGCACCCGGCGACAGGGAAACAATGAGCAGTTCTTC
cdr3_aa: CASTRRQGNNEQFF

clone_size: -
j_call: TRBJ2-5
d_call: TRBD1
cdr3_length: 13
v_call: TRBV30
cdr3_nt: TGTGCCTCGCGGACAGGGGGGGGAGAGACCCAGTACTTC
cdr3_aa: CASRTGGGETQYF

clone_size: -
j_call: TRBJ1-2
d_call: -
cdr3_length: 14
v_call: TRBV29-1
cdr3_nt: TGCAGCGTTGAAGTAAACAGGGTCGGCAATGGCTACACCTTC
cdr3_aa: CSVEVNRVGNGYTF

clone_size: -
j_call: TRBJ2-1
d_call: TRBD2
cdr3_length: 13
v_call: TRBV19
cdr3_nt: TGTGCCAGTAGTCCCGGACTAGTTAATGAGCAGTTCTTC
cdr3_aa: CASSPGLVNEQFF

clone_size: -
j_call: TRBJ2-7
d_call: TRBD2
cdr3_length: 15
v_call: TRBV15
cdr3_nt: TGTGCCACCAGCAGAGAGTATAGCGGGAGAGGGGAGCAGTACTTC
cdr3_aa: CATSREYSGRGEQYF

clone_size: few
j_call: TRBJ2-7
d_call: -
cdr3_length: 13
v_call: TRBV28
cdr3_nt: TGTGCCAGCAACCCAGCGTCCCCCTACGAGCAGTACTTC
cdr3_aa: CASNPASPYEQYF

clone_size: -
j_call: TRBJ2-7
d_call: TRBD1
cdr3_length: 16
v_call: TRBV28
cdr3_nt: TGTGCCAGCAGTTTACCCCTCGGACAGGGTAGCCACGAGCAGTACTTC
cdr3_aa: CASSLPLGQGSHEQYF

clone_size: few
j_call: TRBJ1-1
d_call: -
cdr3_length: 17
v_call: TRBV9
cdr3_nt: TGTGCCAGCAGCGTCTTACCCCGATCGAGGGTCGGCACTGAAGCTTTCTTT
cdr3_aa: CASSVLPRSRVGTEAFF

clone_size: -
j_call: TRBJ2-2
d_call: TRBD2
cdr3_length: 15
v_call: TRBV4-1
cdr3_nt: TGCGCCAGCAGCCAAGTCCTACTAGCGGCCGGGGAGCTGTTTTTT
cdr3_aa: CASSQVLLAAGELFF

clone_size: -
j_call: TRBJ1-2
d_call: -
cdr3_length: 13
v_call: TRBV10-3
cdr3_nt: TGTGCCATCAGCTCCGGGAAGGAGAATGGCTACACCTTC
cdr3_aa: CAISSGKENGYTF

clone_size: few
j_call: TRBJ2-4
d_call: -
cdr3_length: 16
v_call: TRBV6-5
cdr3_nt: TGTGCCAGCAGTTACTCGAGTCGCCTAGCCAAAAACATTCAGTACTTC
cdr3_aa: CASSYSSRLAKNIQYF

clone_size: few
j_call: TRBJ1-5
d_call: -
cdr3_length: 13
v_call: TRBV30
cdr3_nt: TGTGCCTGGAGTGGGAGAAGCAATCAGCCCCAGCATTTT
cdr3_aa: CAWSGRSNQPQHF

clone_size: few
j_call: TRBJ1-2
d_call: TRBD1
cdr3_length: 14
v_call: TRBV2
cdr3_nt: TGTGCCAGCAATTTGGACAGGGCTAACTATGGCTACACCTTC
cdr3_aa: CASNLDRANYGYTF

clone_size: few
j_call: TRBJ2-2
d_call: -
cdr3_length: 13
v_call: TRBV19
cdr3_nt: TGTGCCAGTAGACAGGTTAACACCGGGGAGCTGTTTTTT
cdr3_aa: CASRQVNTGELFF

clone_size: -
j_call: TRBJ2-6
d_call: -
cdr3_length: 15
v_call: TRBV29-1
cdr3_nt: TGCAGCGCACCCACGGACAGCTCTGGGGCCAACGTCCTGACTTTC
cdr3_aa: CSAPTDSSGANVLTF

clone_size: -
j_call: TRBJ2-1
d_call: TRBD1
cdr3_length: 17
v_call: TRBV11-3
cdr3_nt: TGTGCCAGCAGCTTATCTCCCCTCGGGACAGGGGGCTATGAGCAGTTCTTC
cdr3_aa: CASSLSPLGTGGYEQFF

clone_size: few
j_call: TRBJ2-7
d_call: TRBD1
cdr3_length: 14
v_call: TRBV28
cdr3_nt: TGTGCCAGCACCCCGGGACAGGGAACCTACGAGCAGTACTTC
cdr3_aa: CASTPGQGTYEQYF

clone_size: -
j_call: TRBJ2-7
d_call: -
cdr3_length: 13
v_call: TRBV29-1
cdr3_nt: TGCAGCGTTGACTCCGGGGGTAAGGTCGAGCAGTACTTC
cdr3_aa: CSVDSGGKVEQYF

clone_size: once
j_call: TRBJ2-7
d_call: TRBD2
cdr3_length: 15
v_call: TRBV4-1
cdr3_nt: TGCGCCAGCAGCCACGGGACTAGCGGGTTCTACGAGCAGTACTTC
cdr3_aa: CASSHGTSGFYEQYF

clone_size: few
j_call: TRBJ1-1
d_call: -
cdr3_length: 12
v_call: TRBV15
cdr3_nt: TGTGCCACCAGCAGAGGTTTAACTGAAGCTTTCTTT
cdr3_aa: CATSRGLTEAFF

clone_size: -
j_call: TRBJ2-7
d_call: TRBD1
cdr3_length: 14
v_call: TRBV2
cdr3_nt: TGTGCCAGCAGCACACAGGGGTCCTCCTACGAGCAGTACTTC
cdr3_aa: CASSTQGSSYEQYF

clone_size: few
j_call: TRBJ1-5
d_call: TRBD1
cdr3_length: 13
v_call: TRBV30
cdr3_nt: TGTGCCTGGAGTGTCCAGGGGGAACAGCCCCAGCATTTT
cdr3_aa: CAWSVQGEQPQHF

clone_size: -
j_call: TRBJ2-6
d_call: TRBD1
cdr3_length: 19
v_call: TRBV7-9
cdr3_nt: TGTGCCAGCAGCTCTACCTACGGACAGGACCCCTCTGGGGCCAACGTCCTGACTTTC
cdr3_aa: CASSSTYGQDPSGANVLTF

clone_size: -
j_call: TRBJ2-7
d_call: -
cdr3_length: 13
v_call: TRBV11-2
cdr3_nt: TGTGCCAGCAGCTTAGATCCAGTCTACGAGCAGTACTTC
cdr3_aa: CASSLDPVYEQYF

clone_size: -
j_call: TRBJ1-2
d_call: -
cdr3_length: 14
v_call: TRBV30
cdr3_nt: TGTGCCTGTTATCGTAGCCGAGCTAACTATGGCTACACCTTC
cdr3_aa: CACYRSRANYGYTF

clone_size: -
j_call: TRBJ2-4
d_call: -
cdr3_length: 16
v_call: TRBV5-1
cdr3_nt: TGCGCCAGCAGCTTCTCCGCGGATTCGGCCAAAAACATTCAGTACTTC
cdr3_aa: CASSFSADSAKNIQYF

clone_size: -
j_call: TRBJ1-1
d_call: TRBD1
cdr3_length: 17
v_call: TRBV28
cdr3_nt: TGTGCCAGCAGTTCCCCCGGGACAGGGATCCGGGGCACTGAAGCTTTCTTT
cdr3_aa: CASSSPGTGIRGTEAFF

clone_size: few
j_call: TRBJ2-2
d_call: -
cdr3_length: 13
v_call: TRBV28
cdr3_nt: TGTGCCAGTCACAGGGAGGGCACCGGGGAGCTGTTTTTT
cdr3_aa: CASHREGTGELFF

clone_size: -
j_call: TRBJ2-3
d_call: -
cdr3_length: 11
v_call: TRBV5-1
cdr3_nt: TGCGCCAGCAGCCTCGAGTATACGCAGTATTTT
cdr3_aa: CASSLEYTQYF

clone_size: few
j_call: TRBJ1-2
d_call: -
cdr3_length: 15
v_call: TRBV28
cdr3_nt: TGTGCCAGCAGTACCCCCCAGACGACTATCTATGGCTACACCTTC
cdr3_aa: CASSTPQTTIYGYTF

clone_size: -
j_call: TRBJ1-5
d_call: TRBD1
cdr3_length: 14
v_call: TRBV30
cdr3_nt: TGTGCCTGGAGTCGGGCAGGGGGCCATCAGCCCCAGCATTTT
cdr3_aa: CAWSRAGGHQPQHF

clone_size: -
j_call: TRBJ2-1
d_call: TRBD2
cdr3_length: 15
v_call: TRBV9
cdr3_nt: TGTGCCAGCAGCTTTACTAGCGGACCGCCCAATGAGCAGTTCTTC
cdr3_aa: CASSFTSGPPNEQFF

clone_size: -
j_call: TRBJ1-1
d_call: -
cdr3_length: 17
v_call: TRBV4-1
cdr3_nt: TGCGCCAGCAGCCAAATCCCCACCGGACTTTTCGGCGGTGAAGCTTTCTTT
cdr3_aa: CASSQIPTGLFGGEAFF

clone_size: few
j_call: TRBJ2-1
d_call: -
cdr3_length: 14
v_call: TRBV5-6
cdr3_nt: TGTGCCAGCAGCTCGGGACTCCCGTACAATGAGCAGTTCTTC
cdr3_aa: CASSSGLPYNEQFF

clone_size: few
j_call: TRBJ2-7
d_call: TRBD2
cdr3_length: 15
v_call: TRBV30
cdr3_nt: TGTGCCTGGAGATACCAAGCGGGATCGAGGCACGAGCAGTACTTC
cdr3_aa: CAWRYQAGSRHEQYF

clone_size: few
j_call: TRBJ1-2
d_call: TRBD1
cdr3_length: 19
v_call: TRBV4-2
cdr3_nt: TGTGCCAGCAGCCGAGACCTTGCGATTAGGGACTTCACAGGGGTGGGCTACACCTTC
cdr3_aa: CASSRDLAIRDFTGVGYTF

clone_size: -
j_call: TRBJ2-5
d_call: -
cdr3_length: 16
v_call: TRBV5-1
cdr3_nt: TGCGCCAGCAGCTCCCGGGAAGGGCCCCCCCAAGAGACCCAGTACTTC
cdr3_aa: CASSSREGPPQETQYF